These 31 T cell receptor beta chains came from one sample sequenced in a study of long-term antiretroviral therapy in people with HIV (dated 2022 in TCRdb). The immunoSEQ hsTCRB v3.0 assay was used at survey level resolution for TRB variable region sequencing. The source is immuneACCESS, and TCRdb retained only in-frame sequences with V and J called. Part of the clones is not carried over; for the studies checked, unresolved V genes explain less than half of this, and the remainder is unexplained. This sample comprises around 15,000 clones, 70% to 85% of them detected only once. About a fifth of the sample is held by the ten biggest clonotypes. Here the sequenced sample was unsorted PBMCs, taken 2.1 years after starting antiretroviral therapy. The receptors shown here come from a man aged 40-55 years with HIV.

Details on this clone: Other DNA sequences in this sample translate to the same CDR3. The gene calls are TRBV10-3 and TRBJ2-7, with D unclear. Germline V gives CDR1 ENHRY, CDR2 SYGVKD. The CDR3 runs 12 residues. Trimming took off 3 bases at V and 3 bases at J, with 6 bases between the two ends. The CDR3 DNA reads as TGTGCCATCAGTGATACGGGCTACGAGCAGTACTTC. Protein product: CAISDTGYEQYF.

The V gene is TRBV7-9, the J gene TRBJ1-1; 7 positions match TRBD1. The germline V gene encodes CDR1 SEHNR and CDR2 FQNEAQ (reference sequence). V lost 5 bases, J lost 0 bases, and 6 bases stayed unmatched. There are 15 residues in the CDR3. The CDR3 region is CASSGTAHMNTEAFF. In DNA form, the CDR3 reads TGTGCCAGCAGCGGGACAGCCCACATGAACACTGAAGCTTTCTTT.

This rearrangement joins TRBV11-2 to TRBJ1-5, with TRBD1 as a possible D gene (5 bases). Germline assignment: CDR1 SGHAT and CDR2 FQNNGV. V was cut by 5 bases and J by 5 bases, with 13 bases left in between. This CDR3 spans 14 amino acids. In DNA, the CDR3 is TGTGCCAGCAGCAAAGGGACGGCAGATCAGCCCCAGCATTTT. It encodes CASSKGTADQPQHF.

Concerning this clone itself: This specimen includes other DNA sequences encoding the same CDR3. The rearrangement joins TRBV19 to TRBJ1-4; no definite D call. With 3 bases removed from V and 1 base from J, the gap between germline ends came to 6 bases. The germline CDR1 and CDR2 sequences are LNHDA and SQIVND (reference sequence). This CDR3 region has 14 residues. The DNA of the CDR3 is TGTGCCAGTAGTATCGGGGAAACTAATGAAAAACTGTTTTTT. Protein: CASSIGETNEKLFF.

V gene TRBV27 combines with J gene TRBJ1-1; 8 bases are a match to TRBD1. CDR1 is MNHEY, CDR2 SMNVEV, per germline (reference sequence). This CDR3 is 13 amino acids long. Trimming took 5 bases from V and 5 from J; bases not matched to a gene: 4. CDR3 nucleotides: TGTGCCAGCAGTCCCAGGGGGCCAACTGAAGCTTTCTTT. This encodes CASSPRGPTEAFF.

In DNA form, the CDR3 reads TGTGCCAGCAGTTTAGACAGGGTGGGTGAAAAACTGTTTTTT. Its protein product is CASSLDRVGEKLFF. The genes are TRBV27 and TRBJ1-4; 7 nucleotides match TRBD1. The CDR3 runs to 14 residues. The V segment lost 2 bases and the J segment 7 bases; nucleotides outside the gene matches: 4. The germline CDR1 and CDR2 sequences are MNHEY and SMNVEV (reference sequence).

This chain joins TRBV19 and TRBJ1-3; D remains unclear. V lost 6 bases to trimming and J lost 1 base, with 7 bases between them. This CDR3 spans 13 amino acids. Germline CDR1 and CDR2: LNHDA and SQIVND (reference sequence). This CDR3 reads CASRGMSGNTIYF. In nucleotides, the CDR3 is TGTGCCAGTAGAGGGATGTCTGGAAACACCATATATTTT.

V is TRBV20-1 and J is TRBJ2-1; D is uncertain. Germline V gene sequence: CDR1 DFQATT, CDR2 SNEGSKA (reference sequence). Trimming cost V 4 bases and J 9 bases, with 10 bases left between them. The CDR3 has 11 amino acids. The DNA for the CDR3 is TGCAGTGCTACCCCAGTTGCTGAGCAGTTCTTC. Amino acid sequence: CSATPVAEQFF.

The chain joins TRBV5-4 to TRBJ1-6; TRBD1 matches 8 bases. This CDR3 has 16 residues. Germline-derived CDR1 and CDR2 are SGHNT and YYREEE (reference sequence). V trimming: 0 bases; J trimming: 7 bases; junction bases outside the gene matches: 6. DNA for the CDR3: TGTGCCAGCAGCTTGGCCGTTCAGGGGGCGAATTCACCCCTCCACTTT. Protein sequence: CASSLAVQGANSPLHF.

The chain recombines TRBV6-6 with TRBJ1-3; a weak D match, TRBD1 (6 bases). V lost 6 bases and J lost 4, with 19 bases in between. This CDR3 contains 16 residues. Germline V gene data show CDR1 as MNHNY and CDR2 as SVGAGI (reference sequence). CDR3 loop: CASSVAGQGLGNTIYF. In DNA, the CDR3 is TGTGCCAGCAGCGTCGCAGGGCAGGGGTTAGGAAACACCATATATTTT.

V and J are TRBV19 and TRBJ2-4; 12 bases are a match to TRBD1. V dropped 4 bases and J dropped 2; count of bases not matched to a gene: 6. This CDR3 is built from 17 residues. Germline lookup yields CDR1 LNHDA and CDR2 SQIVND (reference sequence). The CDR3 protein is CASSTSGTGGTKNIQYF. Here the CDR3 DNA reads TGTGCCAGTAGTACCTCCGGGACAGGGGGCACCAAAAACATTCAGTACTTC. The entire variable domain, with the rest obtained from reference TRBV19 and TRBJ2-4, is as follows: DGGITQSPKYLFRKEGQNVTLSCEQNLNHDAMYWYRQDPGQGLRLIYYSQIVNDFQKGDIAEGYSVSREKKESFPLTVTSAQKNPTAFYLCASSTSGTGGTKNIQYFGAGTRLSVL.

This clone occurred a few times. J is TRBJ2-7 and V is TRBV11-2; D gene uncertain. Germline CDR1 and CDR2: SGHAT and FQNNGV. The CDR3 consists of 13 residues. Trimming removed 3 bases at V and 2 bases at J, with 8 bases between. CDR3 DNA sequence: TGTGCCAGCAGCTTCGGTCAAACCTACGAGCAGTACTTC. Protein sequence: CASSFGQTYEQYF.

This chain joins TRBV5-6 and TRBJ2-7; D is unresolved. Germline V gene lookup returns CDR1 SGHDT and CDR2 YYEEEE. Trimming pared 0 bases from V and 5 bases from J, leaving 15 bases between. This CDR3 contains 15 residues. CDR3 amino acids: CASSLDETPLDEQYF. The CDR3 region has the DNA TGTGCCAGCAGCTTGGACGAGACCCCCCTTGACGAGCAGTACTTC.

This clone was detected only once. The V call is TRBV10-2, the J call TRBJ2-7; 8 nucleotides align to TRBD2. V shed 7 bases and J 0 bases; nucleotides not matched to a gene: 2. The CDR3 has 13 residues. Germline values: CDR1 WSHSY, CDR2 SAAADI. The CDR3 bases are TGCGCCAGCACCGGGACTAGCTCCTACGAGCAGTACTTC. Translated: CASTGTSSYEQYF.

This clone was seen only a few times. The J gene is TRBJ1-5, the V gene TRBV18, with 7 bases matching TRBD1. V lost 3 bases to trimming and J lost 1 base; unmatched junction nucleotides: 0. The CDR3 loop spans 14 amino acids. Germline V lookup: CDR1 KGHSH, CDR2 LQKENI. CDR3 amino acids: CASSPDRSNQPQHF. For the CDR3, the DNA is TGTGCCAGCTCACCGGACAGGAGCAATCAGCCCCAGCATTTT. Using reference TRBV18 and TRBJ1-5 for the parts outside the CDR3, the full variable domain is NAGVMQNPRHLVRRRGQEARLRCSPMKGHSHVYWYRQLPEEGLKFMVYLQKENIIDESGMPKERFSAEFPKEGPSILRIQQVVRGDSAAYFCASSPDRSNQPQHFGDGTRLSIL.

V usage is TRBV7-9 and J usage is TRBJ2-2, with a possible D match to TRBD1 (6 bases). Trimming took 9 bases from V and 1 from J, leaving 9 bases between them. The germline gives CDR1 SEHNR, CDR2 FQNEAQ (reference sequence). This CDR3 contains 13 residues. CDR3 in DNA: TGTGCCAGGGGGGCCGAGAACACCGGGGAGCTGTTTTTT. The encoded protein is CARGAENTGELFF.

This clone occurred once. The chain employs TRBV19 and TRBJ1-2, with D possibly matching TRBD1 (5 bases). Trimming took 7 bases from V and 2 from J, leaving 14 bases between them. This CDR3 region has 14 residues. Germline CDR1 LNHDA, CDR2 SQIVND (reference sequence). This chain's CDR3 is CASTLGRGNYGYTF. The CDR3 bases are TGTGCCAGTACCCTGGGACGGGGAAACTATGGCTACACCTTC.

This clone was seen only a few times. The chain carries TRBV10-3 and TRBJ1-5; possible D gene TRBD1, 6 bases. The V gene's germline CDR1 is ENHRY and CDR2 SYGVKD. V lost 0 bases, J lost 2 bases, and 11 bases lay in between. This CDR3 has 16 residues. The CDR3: CAISESGGAGNQPQHF. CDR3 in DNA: TGTGCCATCAGTGAGTCTGGGGGGGCAGGCAATCAGCCCCAGCATTTT.

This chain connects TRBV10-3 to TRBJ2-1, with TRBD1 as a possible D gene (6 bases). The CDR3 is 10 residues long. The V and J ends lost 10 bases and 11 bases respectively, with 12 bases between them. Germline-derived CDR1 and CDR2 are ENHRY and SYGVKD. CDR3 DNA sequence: TGTGCCACCTGGGGGCAGAAGCAGTTCTTC. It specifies CATWGQKQFF.

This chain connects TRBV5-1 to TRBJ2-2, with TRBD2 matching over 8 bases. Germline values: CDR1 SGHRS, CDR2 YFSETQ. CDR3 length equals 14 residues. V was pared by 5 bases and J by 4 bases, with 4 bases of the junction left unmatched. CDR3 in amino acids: CASSVGLVTGELFF. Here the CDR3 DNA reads TGCGCCAGCAGTGTGGGACTAGTCACCGGGGAGCTGTTTTTT.

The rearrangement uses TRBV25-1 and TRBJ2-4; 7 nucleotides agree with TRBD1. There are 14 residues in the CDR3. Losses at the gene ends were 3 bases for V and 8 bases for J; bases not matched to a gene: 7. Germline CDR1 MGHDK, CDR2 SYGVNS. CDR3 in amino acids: CASSDSRGIDIQYF. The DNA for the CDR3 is TGTGCCAGCAGTGATTCCAGGGGGATAGACATTCAGTACTTC.

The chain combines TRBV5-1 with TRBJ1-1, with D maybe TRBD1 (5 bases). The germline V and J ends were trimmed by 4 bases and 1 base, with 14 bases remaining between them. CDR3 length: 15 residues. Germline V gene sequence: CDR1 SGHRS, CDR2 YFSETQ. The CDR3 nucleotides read TGCGCCAGCAGCCTCGCGGGGAGGGGGAACACTGAAGCTTTCTTT. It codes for CASSLAGRGNTEAFF.

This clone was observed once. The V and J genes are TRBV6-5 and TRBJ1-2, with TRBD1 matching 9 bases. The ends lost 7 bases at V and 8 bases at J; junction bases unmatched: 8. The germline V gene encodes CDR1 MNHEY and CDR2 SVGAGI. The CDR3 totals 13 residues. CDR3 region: CASTPTGGAGYTF. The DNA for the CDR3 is TGTGCCAGCACGCCAACAGGGGGCGCGGGCTACACCTTC.

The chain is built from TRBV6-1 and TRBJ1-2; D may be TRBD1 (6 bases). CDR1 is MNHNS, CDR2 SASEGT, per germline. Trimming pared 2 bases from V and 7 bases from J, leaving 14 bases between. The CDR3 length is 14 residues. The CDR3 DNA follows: TGTGCCAGCAGTGAATACCAACAGGGTTTTGGCTACACCTTC. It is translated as CASSEYQQGFGYTF.

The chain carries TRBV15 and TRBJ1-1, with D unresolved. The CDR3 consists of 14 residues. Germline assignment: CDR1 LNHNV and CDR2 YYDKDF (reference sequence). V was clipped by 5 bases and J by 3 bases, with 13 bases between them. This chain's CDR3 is CATSLEAGDTEAFF. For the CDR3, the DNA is TGTGCCACCAGCCTCGAAGCCGGGGACACTGAAGCTTTCTTT. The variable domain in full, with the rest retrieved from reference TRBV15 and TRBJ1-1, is DAMVIQNPRYQVTQFGKPVTLSCSQTLNHNVMYWYQQKSSQAPKLLFHYYDKDFNNEADTPDNFQSRRPNTSFCFLDIRSPGLGDTAMYLCATSLEAGDTEAFFGQGTRLTVV.

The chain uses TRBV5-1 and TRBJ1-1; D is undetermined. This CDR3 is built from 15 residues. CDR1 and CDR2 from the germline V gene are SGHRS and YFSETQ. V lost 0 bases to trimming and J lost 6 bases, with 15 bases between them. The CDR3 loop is CASSLGGLGMAEAFF. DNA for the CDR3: TGCGCCAGCAGCTTGGGGGGTTTGGGGATGGCTGAAGCTTTCTTT.

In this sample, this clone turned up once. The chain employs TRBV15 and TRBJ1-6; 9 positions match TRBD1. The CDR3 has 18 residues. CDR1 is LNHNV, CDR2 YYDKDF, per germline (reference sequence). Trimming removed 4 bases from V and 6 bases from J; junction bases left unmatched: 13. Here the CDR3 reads CATSKTTPGQGFNSPLHF. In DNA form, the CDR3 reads TGTGCCACCAGCAAAACGACACCGGGACAGGGATTTAATTCACCCCTCCACTTT.

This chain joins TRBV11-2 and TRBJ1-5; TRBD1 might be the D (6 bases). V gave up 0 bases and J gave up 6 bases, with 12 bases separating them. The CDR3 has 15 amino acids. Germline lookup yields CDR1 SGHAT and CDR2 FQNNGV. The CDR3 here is CASSLEGGSGQPQHF. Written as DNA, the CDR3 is TGTGCCAGCAGCTTAGAGGGGGGCTCGGGTCAGCCCCAGCATTTT.

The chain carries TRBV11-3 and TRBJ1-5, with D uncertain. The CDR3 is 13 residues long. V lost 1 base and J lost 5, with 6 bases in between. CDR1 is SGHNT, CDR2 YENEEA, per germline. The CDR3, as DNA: TGTGCCAGCAGCTTAGGGCCCGATCAGCCCCAGCATTTT. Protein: CASSLGPDQPQHF.

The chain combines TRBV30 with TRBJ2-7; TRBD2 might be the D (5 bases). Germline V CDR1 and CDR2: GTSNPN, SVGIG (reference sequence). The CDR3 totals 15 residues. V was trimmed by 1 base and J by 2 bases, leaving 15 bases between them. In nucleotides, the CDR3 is TGTGCCTGGAGTGCCCCGGGATATACCACCTACGAGCAGTACTTC. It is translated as CAWSAPGYTTYEQYF. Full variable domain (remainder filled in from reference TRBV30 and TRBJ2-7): SQTIHQWPATLVQPVGSPLSLECTVEGTSNPNLYWYRQAAGRGLQLLFYSVGIGQISSEVPQNLSASRPQDRQFILSSKKLLLSDSGFYLCAWSAPGYTTYEQYFGPGTRLTVT.

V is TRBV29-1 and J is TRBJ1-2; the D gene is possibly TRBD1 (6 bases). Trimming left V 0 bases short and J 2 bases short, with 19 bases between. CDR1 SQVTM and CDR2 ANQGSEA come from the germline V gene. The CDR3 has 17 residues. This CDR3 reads CSVEEKFAGVVNYGYTF. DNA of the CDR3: TGCAGCGTTGAAGAGAAATTTGCAGGGGTTGTGAACTATGGCTACACCTTC.